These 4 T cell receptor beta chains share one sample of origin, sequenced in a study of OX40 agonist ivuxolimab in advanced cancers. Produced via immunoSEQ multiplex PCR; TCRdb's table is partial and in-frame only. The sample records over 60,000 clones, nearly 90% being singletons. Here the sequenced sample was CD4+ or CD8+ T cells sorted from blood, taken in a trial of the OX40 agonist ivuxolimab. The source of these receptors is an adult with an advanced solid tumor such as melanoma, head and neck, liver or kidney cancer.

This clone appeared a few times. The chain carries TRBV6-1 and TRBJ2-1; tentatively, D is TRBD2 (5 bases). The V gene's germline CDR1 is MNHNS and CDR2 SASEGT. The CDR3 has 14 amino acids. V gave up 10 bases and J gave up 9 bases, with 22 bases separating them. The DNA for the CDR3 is TGTGCCACCTTCGACCGACTATTCAGGAGTGAGCAGTTCTTC. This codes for CATFDRLFRSEQFF.

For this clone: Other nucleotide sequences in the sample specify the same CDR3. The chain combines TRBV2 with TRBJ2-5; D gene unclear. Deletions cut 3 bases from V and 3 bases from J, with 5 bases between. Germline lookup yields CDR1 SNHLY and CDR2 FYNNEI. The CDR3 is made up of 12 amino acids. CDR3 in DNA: TGTGCCAGCAGTGAGGTGGAAGAGACCCAGTACTTC. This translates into CASSEVEETQYF.

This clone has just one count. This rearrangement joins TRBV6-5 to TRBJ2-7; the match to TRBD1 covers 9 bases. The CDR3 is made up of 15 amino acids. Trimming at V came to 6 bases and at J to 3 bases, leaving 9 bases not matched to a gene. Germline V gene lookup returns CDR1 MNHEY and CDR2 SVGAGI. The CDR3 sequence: CASRRRTGDFYEQYF. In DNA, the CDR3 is TGTGCCAGCAGGAGACGGACAGGGGACTTCTACGAGCAGTACTTC.

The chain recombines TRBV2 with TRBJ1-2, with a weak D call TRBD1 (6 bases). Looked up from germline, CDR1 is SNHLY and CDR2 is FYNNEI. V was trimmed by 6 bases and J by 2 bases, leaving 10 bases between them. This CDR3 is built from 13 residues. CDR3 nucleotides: TGTGCCAGCAGGGGGGACACGAACTATGGCTACACCTTC. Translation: CASRGDTNYGYTF.